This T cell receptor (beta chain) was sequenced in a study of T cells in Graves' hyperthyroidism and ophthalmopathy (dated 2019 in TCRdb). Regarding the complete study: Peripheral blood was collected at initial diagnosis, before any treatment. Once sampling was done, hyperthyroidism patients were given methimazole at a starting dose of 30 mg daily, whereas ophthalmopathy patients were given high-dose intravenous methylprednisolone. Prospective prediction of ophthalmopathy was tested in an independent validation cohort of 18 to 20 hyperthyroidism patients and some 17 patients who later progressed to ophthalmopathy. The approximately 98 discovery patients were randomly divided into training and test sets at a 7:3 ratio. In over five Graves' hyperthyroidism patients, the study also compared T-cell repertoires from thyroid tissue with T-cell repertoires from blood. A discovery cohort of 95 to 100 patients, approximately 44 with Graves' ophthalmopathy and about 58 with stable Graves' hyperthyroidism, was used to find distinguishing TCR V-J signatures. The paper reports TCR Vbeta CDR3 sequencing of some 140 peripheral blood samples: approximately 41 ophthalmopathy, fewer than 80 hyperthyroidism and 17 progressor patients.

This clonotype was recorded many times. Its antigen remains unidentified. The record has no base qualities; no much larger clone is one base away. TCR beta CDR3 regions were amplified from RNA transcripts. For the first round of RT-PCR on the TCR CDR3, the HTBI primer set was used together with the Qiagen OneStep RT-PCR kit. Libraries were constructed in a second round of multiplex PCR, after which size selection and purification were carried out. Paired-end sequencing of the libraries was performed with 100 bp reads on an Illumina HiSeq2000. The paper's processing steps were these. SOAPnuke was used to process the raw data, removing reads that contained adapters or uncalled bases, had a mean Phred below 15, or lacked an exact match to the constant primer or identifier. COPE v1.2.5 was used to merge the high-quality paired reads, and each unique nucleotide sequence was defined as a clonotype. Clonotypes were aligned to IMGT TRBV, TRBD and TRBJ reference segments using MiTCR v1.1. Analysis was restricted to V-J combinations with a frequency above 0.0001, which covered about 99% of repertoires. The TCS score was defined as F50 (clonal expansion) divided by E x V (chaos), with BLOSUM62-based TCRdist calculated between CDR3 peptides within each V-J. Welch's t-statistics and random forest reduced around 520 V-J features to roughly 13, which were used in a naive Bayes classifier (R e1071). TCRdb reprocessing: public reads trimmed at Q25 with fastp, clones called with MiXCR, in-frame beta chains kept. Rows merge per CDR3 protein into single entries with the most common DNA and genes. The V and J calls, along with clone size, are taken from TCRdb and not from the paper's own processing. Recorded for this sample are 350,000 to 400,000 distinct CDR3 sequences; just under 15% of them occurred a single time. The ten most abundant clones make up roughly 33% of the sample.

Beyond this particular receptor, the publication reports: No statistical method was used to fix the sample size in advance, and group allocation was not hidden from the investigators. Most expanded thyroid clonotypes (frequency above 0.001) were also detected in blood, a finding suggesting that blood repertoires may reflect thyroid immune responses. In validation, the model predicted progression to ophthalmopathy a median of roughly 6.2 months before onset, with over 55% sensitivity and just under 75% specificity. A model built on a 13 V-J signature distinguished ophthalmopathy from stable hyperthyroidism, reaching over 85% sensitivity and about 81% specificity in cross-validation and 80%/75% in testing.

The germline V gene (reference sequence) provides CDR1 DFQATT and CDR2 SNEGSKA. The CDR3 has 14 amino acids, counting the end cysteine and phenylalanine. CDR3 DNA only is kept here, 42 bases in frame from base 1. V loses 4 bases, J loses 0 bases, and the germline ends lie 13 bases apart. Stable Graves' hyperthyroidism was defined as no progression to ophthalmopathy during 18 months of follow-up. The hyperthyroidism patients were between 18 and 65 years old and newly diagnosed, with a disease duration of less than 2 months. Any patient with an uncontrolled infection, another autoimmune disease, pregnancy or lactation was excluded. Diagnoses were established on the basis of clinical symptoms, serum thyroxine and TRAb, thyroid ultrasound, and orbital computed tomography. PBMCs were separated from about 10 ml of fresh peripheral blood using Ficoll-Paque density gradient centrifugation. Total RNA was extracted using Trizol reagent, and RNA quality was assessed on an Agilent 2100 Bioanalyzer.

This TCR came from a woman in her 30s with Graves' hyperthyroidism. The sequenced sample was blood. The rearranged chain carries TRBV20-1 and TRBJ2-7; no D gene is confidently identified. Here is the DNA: TGCAGTGCTACAATCACAAGTAGCTCCTACGAGCAGTACTTC. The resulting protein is CSATITSSSYEQYF.